These 5 T cell receptor beta chains were sequenced from one sample in a study of technical replicates of blood from a few donors. Data came from immunoSEQ multiplex PCR; TCRdb stores just in-frame clones and leaves some out. The sample shows about 83,000 clones, around 92% of them seen only once. Sequencing used T cells isolated from PBMCs. The receptors here all came from a human donor in good health.

The chain recombines TRBV4-1 with TRBJ2-1; 7 bases match TRBD1. CDR3 length: 15 amino acids. V lost 3 bases, J lost 3 bases, and 5 bases stayed unmatched. The germline gives CDR1 MGHRA, CDR2 YSYEKL. For the CDR3, the DNA is TGCGCCAGCAGCCAGGACAACAGGGGCTACAATGAGCAGTTCTTC. The encoded protein is CASSQDNRGYNEQFF.

The chain has TRBV2 and TRBJ1-4, with D possibly matching TRBD1 (6 bases). Per the germline V gene, CDR1 is SNHLY and CDR2 is FYNNEI. V was shortened by 4 bases and J by 6 bases, with 12 bases between the two germline ends. This CDR3 spans 14 amino acids. CDR3 loop: CASSGGHFDEKLFF. As DNA, the CDR3 is TGTGCCAGCAGTGGGGGGCATTTCGATGAAAAACTGTTTTTT.

The chain couples TRBV5-1 to TRBJ1-1; no definite D call. Trimming pared 4 bases from V and 0 bases from J, leaving 7 bases between. This CDR3 has 13 amino acids. CDR1 is SGHRS, CDR2 YFSETQ, per germline. The CDR3 here is CASSPSMNTEAFF. The CDR3 nucleotides are TGCGCCAGCAGCCCATCAATGAACACTGAAGCTTTCTTT.

The rearrangement links TRBV4-1 to TRBJ2-3, with 11 bases matching TRBD2. This CDR3 spans 17 amino acids. V dropped 4 bases and J dropped 0; count of bases not matched to a gene: 6. Germline CDR1 MGHRA, CDR2 YSYEKL. CDR3 sequence reads: CASSRLGLAASTDTQYF. CDR3 DNA sequence: TGCGCCAGCAGCCGGTTGGGACTAGCGGCTAGCACAGATACGCAGTATTTT.

This chain uses TRBV25-1 with TRBJ2-2; D is perhaps TRBD1 (5 bases). CDR1 is MGHDK and CDR2 is SYGVNS in the germline V gene. The CDR3 length is 12 residues. V lost 3 bases and J 6 bases, leaving 5 bases between the germline ends. CDR3 in DNA: TGTGCCAGCAGTGACAGGGCCGGGGAGCTGTTTTTT. Translated: CASSDRAGELFF.